These T cell receptor beta chains were read from a single sample in a study of CD4+ T cells in melanoma. Assay: immunoSEQ multiplex PCR; the TCRdb copy retains only in-frame clones and omits some. The sample yields 40,000 to 50,000 clones, roughly 89% seen once. Sequences were obtained from peripheral blood. The receptors shown here come from a human donor with melanoma. Each CDR3 is given with its conserved first and last residue.

v_call	j_call	cdr3_aa
TRBV19	TRBJ2-7	CASRTRTGANYEQYF
TRBV19	TRBJ1-5	CASSILIPSNQPQHF
TRBV27	TRBJ2-1	CASSLGGNEQFF
TRBV11-3	TRBJ1-1	CASSLSHINTEAFF
TRBV28	TRBJ2-1	CASRGGGTGVINEQFF
TRBV28	TRBJ1-1	CASSVAGPTYEAFF
TRBV15	TRBJ2-2	CATSRPTDGQSGELFF
TRBV14	TRBJ2-1	CASSPGVGGPNEQFF
TRBV4-2	TRBJ1-2	CASSPGQGIYTF
TRBV7-9	TRBJ1-4	CASSLGPGTNEKLFF
TRBV5-1	TRBJ2-7	CASSPGSAAAYEQYF
TRBV5-1	TRBJ1-5	CASSLDPTQNQPQHF
TRBV19	TRBJ2-3	CASGDRGNTDTQYF
TRBV7-9	TRBJ2-1	CASSSGAYNEQFF
TRBV7-6	TRBJ1-2	CASSPGTGGSSTYGYTF
TRBV5-1	TRBJ1-4	CASTLDGEKLFF
TRBV6-1	TRBJ1-1	CASSEGNRVDTEAFF
TRBV19	TRBJ1-5	CASSAGVRQPQHF
TRBV19	TRBJ2-5	CASSITLAGNQETQYF
TRBV7-2	TRBJ2-1	CASSYRGLEQFF
TRBV7-2	TRBJ2-1	CASSERGTNYNEQFF
TRBV29-1	TRBJ1-2	CSVEGGTAGDYGYTF
TRBV19	TRBJ2-3	CASRRDPGRRPDTQYF
TRBV7-2	TRBJ2-3	CASSFRTDTQYF
TRBV7-8	TRBJ2-2	CASSSLAVSSGELFF
TRBV11-3	TRBJ2-5	CASSFQGAGTQYF
TRBV6-1	TRBJ2-1	CASSERGWATSNEQFF
TRBV7-9	TRBJ1-2	CANTMGGAAGYTF
TRBV19	TRBJ2-7	CASSIGTPYEQYF
TRBV5-1	TRBJ1-1	CASSFAGTEAFF
TRBV5-8	TRBJ1-1	CASTPGYETTEAFF
TRBV18	TRBJ1-1	CASSLSANTEAFF
TRBV7-8	TRBJ1-2	CASSLDSYGYTF
TRBV29-1	TRBJ1-3	CSVQRGYGNTIYF
TRBV27	TRBJ1-4	CASSLGTGQWEKLFF
TRBV7-2	TRBJ1-1	CASSLVLGIGPGNTEAFF
TRBV5-1	TRBJ2-3	CASSPRLAGGSNTQYF
TRBV5-1	TRBJ1-1	CASSPGFTEAFF
TRBV5-1	TRBJ2-1	CASSLGEDEQFF
TRBV5-1	TRBJ2-7	CASIWGRSYLPEQYF
TRBV11-2	TRBJ2-5	CASSPRDREEETQYF
TRBV6-5	TRBJ1-3	CASSYSPHAGNTIYF
TRBV7-9	TRBJ2-1	CASSSPGGGGHNEQFF
TRBV14	TRBJ2-2	CASSSLTGWAGELFF
TRBV19	TRBJ1-6	CASTRHQGNYNSPLHF
TRBV6-5	TRBJ1-1	CASSSRVFTEAFF
TRBV18	TRBJ1-2	CASSPPQGLGYTF
TRBV2	TRBJ2-5	CASCKVLGETQYF
TRBV29-1	TRBJ2-1	CSVEGSGGAEEQFF